A selection of T cell receptor beta chains follows, all from one sample in a study of shared clonotypes between healthy human individuals. Produced via immunoSEQ multiplex PCR; TCRdb's table is partial and in-frame only. The sample carries about 1,500,000 clones, 95% to 97% recorded once. The material sequenced was naive CD4+ T cells sorted from blood. The receptors shown here come from a man aged 30-40 years in good health. The CDR3 runs from the conserved cysteine through the conserved F or W. Fields, in order: V gene, J gene, CDR3 length, D gene, CDR3 protein, CDR3 DNA. The D gene is left open where the match is weak.

TRBV18	TRBJ2-1	14	-	CASSEVAGQNEQFF	TGTGCCAGCTCAGAGGTAGCGGGACAGAATGAGCAGTTCTTC
TRBV18	TRBJ2-3	12	-	CASFTDTDTQYF	TGTGCCAGCTTCACAGACACAGATACGCAGTATTTT
TRBV27	TRBJ2-5	15	-	CASSSTRRRGETQYF	TGTGCCAGCAGCTCGACTCGCAGGAGAGGAGAGACCCAGTACTTC
TRBV5-1	TRBJ1-2	15	-	CASSLFQGANYGYTF	TGCGCCAGCAGCTTGTTCCAGGGCGCTAACTATGGCTACACCTTC
TRBV28	TRBJ1-1	15	-	CASSRDGRMNTEAFF	TGTGCCAGCAGTCGGGACGGAAGAATGAACACTGAAGCTTTCTTT
TRBV2	TRBJ1-5	14	-	CASSPQGSNQPQHF	TGTGCCAGCAGTCCACAGGGAAGCAATCAGCCCCAGCATTTT
TRBV6-1	TRBJ2-5	14	-	CASRARRTQETQYF	TGTGCCAGCAGAGCCCGACGGACACAAGAGACCCAGTACTTC
TRBV28	TRBJ1-2	14	-	CASSPPPGDYGYTF	TGTGCCAGCAGCCCCCCCCCAGGGGACTATGGCTACACCTTC
TRBV10-3	TRBJ2-1	15	TRBD2	CAITPSGRGSDEQFF	TGTGCCATCACACCTAGCGGGAGGGGGAGCGATGAGCAGTTCTTC
TRBV5-1	TRBJ2-1	13	-	CASSFLLGNEQFF	TGCGCCAGCAGCTTTTTGCTGGGTAATGAGCAGTTCTTC
TRBV21-1	TRBJ2-7	15	-	CASSKERQSNYEQYF	TGTGCCAGCAGCAAAGAACGCCAGAGCAACTACGAGCAGTACTTC
TRBV5-5	TRBJ2-4	15	-	CASSLTGTRKNIQYF	TGTGCCAGCAGCTTGACGGGGACACGAAAAAACATTCAGTACTTC
TRBV4-3	TRBJ2-7	14	TRBD2	CASSYVAGGYEQYF	TGCGCCAGCAGCTACGTAGCGGGAGGGTACGAGCAGTACTTC